This T cell receptor beta chain was captured in a study of blood T cell repertoires in COVID-19. Study details: COVID-19 samples from acute and convalescent phases originated in the United States, Italy and Spain. T cells, B-cell-depleted T cells, or PBMCs supplied cDNA or gDNA.

Original analysis: For nucleated cells, counts were estimated from reference gene primer amplification. The method was immunoSEQ multiplex PCR; TCRdb's version includes in-frame clones alone and lacks a portion of them. V and J calls and clone size are those listed in that table; D and trimming were worked out from the DNA. The table has around 150,000 clones, 80% seen once; the top ten hold 5%. The CDR3 is 13 residues long. Trimming removed 1 base at V and 0 bases at J, with 5 bases between. Germline loops: CDR1 SQVTM, CDR2 ANQGSEA. This clonotype was sampled from a woman aged 45-59 years with acute or convalescent COVID-19. Sequencing was carried out using peripheral blood. The gene calls are TRBV29-1 and TRBJ2-3; D ambiguous. CDR3 DNA: TGCAGCGTTGAAGGAGCTAGCACAGATACGCAGTATTTT. Its translation is CSVEGASTDTQYF.